This T cell receptor beta chain came from a study of cytomegalovirus exposure and HLA in healthy donors. As for this clone: Relative to the germline gene, one junction end is altered; a read error may explain this.

60 Vbeta and 13 Jbeta primers were used in PCR. Assay: immunoSEQ multiplex PCR; the TCRdb copy retains only in-frame clones and omits some. Altogether about 140,000 clones are present, roughly 83% being singletons, with the ten largest covering 3% to 3.5%. The length of the CDR3 is 13 residues. Germline CDR1 is MGHRA and CDR2 is YSYEKL. The sequenced sample consisted of PBMCs. The chain recombines TRBV4-1 with TRBJ1-2; D perhaps matches TRBD1 (5 bases). The clonotype comes from a female donor in good health and CMV-seronegative. CDR3 coding DNA: TGCGCCAGCAGCCGAGAAGGGCCGGACAAGGCGGCCTTC. Translated: CASSREGPDKAAF.